The present TCR beta chain was sequenced within a study of shared clonotypes between healthy human individuals. Measured with immunoSEQ multiplex PCR; TCRdb has only the in-frame clones, and not every one. Of more than 2 million clones listed, around 95% were seen once; the top ten hold 0.1% to 0.15%. The CDR3 is made up of 14 amino acids. Germline V gene lookup returns CDR1 MNHEY and CDR2 SMNVEV (reference sequence). V gave up 2 bases and J gave up 6 bases, with 13 bases separating them. In its sample, this clone was seen once. The source material was naive CD4+ T cells sorted from blood. Subset given: CD45RA+ positively selected. The origin of this receptor is a man between 18 and 29 years old in good health. The V gene is TRBV27, the J gene TRBJ2-5; no clear D. The CDR3 reads CASSLVGWGQTQYF. CDR3 sequence (DNA): TGTGCCAGCAGTTTAGTCGGCTGGGGTCAGACCCAGTACTTC.